This is a list of T cell receptor beta chains from one sample in a study of blood T cell repertoires in COVID-19. TCRdb keeps only in-frame clones here, not all; method: immunoSEQ multiplex PCR. Of tens of thousands of clones listed, around nine tenths are singletons. Sequenced sample: peripheral blood. The receptors were sampled from a woman in her 70s with active COVID-19. The CDR3 runs from the conserved cysteine through the conserved F or W. D genes are given only for firm matches. Size tells how often a clone was seen (once, few, many) or the class of an expanded clone, and some rows leave it out.

v_call	d_call	j_call	clone_size	cdr3_nt	cdr3_aa
TRBV21-1	.	TRBJ2-4	.	TGTGCCAGCAGCCCAAACAGGGACTTC	CASSPNRDF
TRBV6-5	.	TRBJ1-4	.	TGTGCCAGCAGTTATGGCGACCGGGGTGAAAAACTGTTTTTT	CASSYGDRGEKLFF
TRBV7-9	.	TRBJ2-5	few	TGTGCCAGCAGCTTTCAGGAGACCCAGTACTTC	CASSFQETQYF
TRBV10-2	TRBD1	TRBJ1-1	few	TGCGCCAGCACCCTAAACAGGGGAACTGAAGCTTTCTTT	CASTLNRGTEAFF
TRBV5-4	.	TRBJ2-7	.	TGTGCCAGCAGCTTGCAGACGGGGGTCTACGAGCAGTACTTC	CASSLQTGVYEQYF
TRBV28	.	TRBJ1-2	.	TGTGCCAGCAGTTTGGGACTCAACTATGGCTACACCTTC	CASSLGLNYGYTF
TRBV7-2	.	TRBJ2-5	.	TGTGCCAGCAGTATGACAGGTTGGGTTGAGACCCAGTACTTC	CASSMTGWVETQYF
TRBV5-1	TRBD1	TRBJ2-5	.	TGCGCCAGCAGCTTCCGTCCGACAGGGCTCGAGACCCAGTACTTC	CASSFRPTGLETQYF
TRBV6-4	.	TRBJ1-5	.	TGTGCCAGCAGTGTCAGGGGAGATCAGCCCCAGCATTTT	CASSVRGDQPQHF
TRBV4-3	.	TRBJ1-2	.	TGCGCCAGCAGCCAAGATTCCCAGGGAGGAAACTTTGGCTACACCTTC	CASSQDSQGGNFGYTF
TRBV6-2/TRBV6-3	.	TRBJ2-7	few	TGTGCCAGCAGTTCCCCAGAACATATCTACGAGCAGTACTTC	CASSSPEHIYEQYF
TRBV10-3	.	TRBJ1-1	once	TGTGCCATCAGCCCTAGTCCACAGGCCCCAAACACTGAAGCTTTCTTT	CAISPSPQAPNTEAFF
TRBV15	.	TRBJ1-4	.	TGTGCCACCAGCAGAGATGTGCGGCGGCAAGTTGCAACTAATGAAAAACTGTTTTTT	CATSRDVRRQVATNEKLFF
TRBV12-3/TRBV12-4	.	TRBJ2-5	.	TGTGCCAGCAGTTTTCAGCGGCGAGAGACCCAGTACTTC	CASSFQRRETQYF
TRBV2	TRBD2	TRBJ2-3	.	TGTGCCAGCAGCCTCGGACTAGCGGGGCTTTCAGATACGCAGTATTTT	CASSLGLAGLSDTQYF
TRBV7-2	TRBD2	TRBJ2-7	.	TGTGCCAGCAGCCCACTAGGACTAGCGGGTTCCTACGAGCAGTACTTC	CASSPLGLAGSYEQYF
TRBV6-5	TRBD1	TRBJ2-7	.	TGTGCCAGCAGTTACGCTTCCACCGGGACAGGGTACGAGCAGTACTTC	CASSYASTGTGYEQYF
TRBV5-5	.	TRBJ1-1	.	TGTGCCAGTCGGGGGATCACTGAAGCTTTCTTT	CASRGITEAFF
TRBV3-1/TRBV3-2	.	TRBJ2-7	.	TGTGCCAGCAGCCAAGATCAGTACGAGCAGTACTTC	CASSQDQYEQYF
TRBV7-2	TRBD2	TRBJ2-1	.	TGTGCCAGCAGCCAATATGCGGGGGGGCTCTACAATGAGCAGTTCTTC	CASSQYAGGLYNEQFF
TRBV10-1	.	TRBJ2-2	once	TGCGCCAGCAGTAAGGGACAGAACACCGGGGAGCTGTTTTTT	CASSKGQNTGELFF
TRBV21-1	.	TRBJ1-5	.	TGTGCCAGCAGCCCCGGGACACTTCCGAATCAGCCCCAGCATTTT	CASSPGTLPNQPQHF
TRBV28	TRBD1	TRBJ2-5	.	TGTGCCAGCAGCCAGGGACAGGGGGCCCAAGAGACCCAGTACTTC	CASSQGQGAQETQYF
TRBV29-1	.	TRBJ1-1	.	TGCAGCTCATGGGGTAATATTGGGCGGGACACTGAAGCTTTCTTT	CSSWGNIGRDTEAFF
TRBV28	TRBD1	TRBJ1-1	once	TGTGCCAGCACCCCGGTGGGACAGGGGATGAACACTGAAGCTTTCTTT	CASTPVGQGMNTEAFF
TRBV6-1	TRBD1	TRBJ1-1	.	TGTGCCAGCAGTGAAGTGTCGGACAGGGAAGCTTTCTTT	CASSEVSDREAFF
TRBV13	TRBD2	TRBJ2-3	.	TGTGCCAGCAGCTTAGGAGCGGGGGGCCTGGGGGATACGCAGTATTTT	CASSLGAGGLGDTQYF
TRBV10-3	TRBD2	TRBJ2-5	.	TGTGCCATAGCGGAAGCGGGGGCGACGGGGGGGACCCAGTACTTC	CAIAEAGATGGTQYF